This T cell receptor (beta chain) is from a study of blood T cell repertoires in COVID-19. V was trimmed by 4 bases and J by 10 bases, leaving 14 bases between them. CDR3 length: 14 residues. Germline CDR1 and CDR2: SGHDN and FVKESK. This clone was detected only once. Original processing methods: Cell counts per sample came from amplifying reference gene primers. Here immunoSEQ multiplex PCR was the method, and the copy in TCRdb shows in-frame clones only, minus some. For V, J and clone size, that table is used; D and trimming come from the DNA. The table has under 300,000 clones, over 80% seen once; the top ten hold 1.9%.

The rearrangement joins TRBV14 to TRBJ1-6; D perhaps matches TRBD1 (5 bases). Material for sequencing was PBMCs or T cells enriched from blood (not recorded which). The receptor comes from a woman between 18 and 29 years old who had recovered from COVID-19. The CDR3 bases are TGTGCCAGCAGCCCCCGCAGGGCCGGCTCACCCCTCCACTTT. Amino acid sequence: CASSPRRAGSPLHF.